This T cell receptor (beta chain) came from a study of blood T cell repertoires in COVID-19. Study summary: Sources were T cells, B-cell-depleted T cells, or PBMCs; the material itself was cDNA or gDNA.

This table comes from immunoSEQ multiplex PCR, and its TCRdb copy is limited to in-frame clones, with some not included. Among some 210,000 clones listed, roughly 79% were seen once. The V gene lost 7 bases and the J gene lost 0 bases, with 13 bases spanning the gap. Germline loops: CDR1 SQVTM, CDR2 ANQGSEA. CDR3 size: 13 residues. The TCR originated in a woman aged 50 to 60 with acute COVID-19. The sample was PBMCs or T cells enriched from blood (not recorded which). This chain uses TRBV29-1 with TRBJ2-7, with a possible D match to TRBD1 (6 bases). In DNA form, the CDR3 reads TGCAGCGCCTCACCGACAGGCTCCTACGAGCAGTACTTC. Its protein is CSASPTGSYEQYF.